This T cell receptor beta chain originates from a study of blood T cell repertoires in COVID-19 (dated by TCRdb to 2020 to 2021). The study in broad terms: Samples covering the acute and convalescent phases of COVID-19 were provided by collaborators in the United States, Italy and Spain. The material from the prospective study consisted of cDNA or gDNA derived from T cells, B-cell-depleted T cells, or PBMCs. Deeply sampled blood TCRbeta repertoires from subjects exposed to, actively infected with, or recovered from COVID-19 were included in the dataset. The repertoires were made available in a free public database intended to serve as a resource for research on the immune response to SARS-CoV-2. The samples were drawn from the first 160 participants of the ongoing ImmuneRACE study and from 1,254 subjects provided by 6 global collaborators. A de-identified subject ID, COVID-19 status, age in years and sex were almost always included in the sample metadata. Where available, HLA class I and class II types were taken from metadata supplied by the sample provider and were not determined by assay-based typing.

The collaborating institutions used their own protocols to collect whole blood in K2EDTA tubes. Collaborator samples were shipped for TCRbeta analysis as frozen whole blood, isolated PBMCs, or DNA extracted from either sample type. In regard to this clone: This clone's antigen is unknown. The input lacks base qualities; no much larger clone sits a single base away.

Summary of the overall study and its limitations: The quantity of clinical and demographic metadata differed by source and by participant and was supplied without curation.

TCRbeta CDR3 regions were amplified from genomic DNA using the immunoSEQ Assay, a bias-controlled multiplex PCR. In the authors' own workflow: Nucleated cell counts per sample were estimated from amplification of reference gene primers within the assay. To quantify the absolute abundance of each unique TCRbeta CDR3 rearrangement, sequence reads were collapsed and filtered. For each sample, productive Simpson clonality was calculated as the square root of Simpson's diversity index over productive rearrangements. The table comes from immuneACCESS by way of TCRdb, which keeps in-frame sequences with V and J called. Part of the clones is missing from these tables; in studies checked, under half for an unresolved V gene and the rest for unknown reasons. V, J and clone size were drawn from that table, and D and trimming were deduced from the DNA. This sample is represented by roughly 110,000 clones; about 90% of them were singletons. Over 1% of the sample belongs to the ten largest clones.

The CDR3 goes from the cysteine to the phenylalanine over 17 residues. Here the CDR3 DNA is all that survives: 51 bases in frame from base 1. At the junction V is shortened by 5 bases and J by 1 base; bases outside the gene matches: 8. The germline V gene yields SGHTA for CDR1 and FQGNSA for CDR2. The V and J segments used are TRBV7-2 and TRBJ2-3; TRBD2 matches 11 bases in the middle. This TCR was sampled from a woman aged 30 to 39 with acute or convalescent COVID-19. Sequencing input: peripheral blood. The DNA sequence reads TGTGCCAGCAGCAGAATAGCGGGAGGGTTAGGCACAGATACGCAGTATTTT. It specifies CASSRIAGGLGTDTQYF.